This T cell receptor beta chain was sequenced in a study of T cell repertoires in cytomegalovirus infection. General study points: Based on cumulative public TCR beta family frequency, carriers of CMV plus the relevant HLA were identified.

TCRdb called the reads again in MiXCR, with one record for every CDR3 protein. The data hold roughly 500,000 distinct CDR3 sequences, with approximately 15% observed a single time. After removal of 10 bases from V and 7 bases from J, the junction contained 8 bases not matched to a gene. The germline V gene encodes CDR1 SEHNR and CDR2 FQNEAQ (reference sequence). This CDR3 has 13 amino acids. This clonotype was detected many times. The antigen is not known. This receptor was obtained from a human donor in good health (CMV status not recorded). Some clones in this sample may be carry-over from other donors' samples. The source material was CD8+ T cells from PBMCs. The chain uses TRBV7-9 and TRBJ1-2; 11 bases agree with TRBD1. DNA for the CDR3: TGTGCCACCACGGACAGGGGGCTGGTTGGCTACACCTTC. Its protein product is CATTDRGLVGYTF.